This T cell receptor (beta chain) appears in the sequencing data of a study of T cells in Graves' hyperthyroidism and ophthalmopathy. The V gene lost 2 bases and the J gene lost 2 bases, with 12 bases spanning the gap. Germline CDR1 is KGHDR and CDR2 is SFDVKD. The CDR3 is made up of 15 amino acids. Many counts were recorded for this clonotype. Amplification targeted TCR beta CDR3 regions from RNA transcripts. An initial round of RT-PCR targeting the TCR CDR3 relied on the HTBI primer set. TCRdb redid the calling of the multiplex PCR reads with MiXCR, one entry per CDR3 protein. The sample consists of around 260,000 distinct CDR3 sequences, 25% to 30% of them appearing once.

The chain joins TRBV24-1 to TRBJ2-7, with D unclear. What was sequenced was blood. This TCR came from a man in his forties with Graves' hyperthyroidism that later progressed to Graves' ophthalmopathy. The CDR3: CATSDSREPAYEQYF. CDR3 DNA: TGTGCCACCAGTGATTCCAGAGAACCCGCCTACGAGCAGTACTTC.